These T cell receptor beta chains were read from a single sample in a study of OX40 agonist ivuxolimab in advanced cancers. Sequenced by immunoSEQ multiplex PCR; TCRdb stores in-frame clones only, minus some. The table lists 77,000 or so clones, roughly 80% of them singletons. Here the sequenced sample was CD4+ or CD8+ T cells sorted from blood, taken in a trial of the OX40 agonist ivuxolimab. The receptors stem from an adult with an advanced solid tumor such as melanoma, head and neck, liver or kidney cancer. The CDR3 runs from the conserved cysteine through the conserved F or W. Fields, in order: D gene, clone size, J gene, V gene, CDR3 protein, CDR3 DNA. A D gene is named only where the DNA matches it firmly. Not all rows give a size; the values are once, few, many and, for expanded clones, a class.

D gene: TRBD2; clone size: .; J gene: TRBJ2-3; V gene: TRBV19; CDR3 protein: CASSPRGASGTTDTQYF; CDR3 DNA: TGTGCCAGTAGCCCCCGGGGGGCTAGCGGGACCACAGATACGCAGTATTTT
D gene: TRBD2; clone size: few; J gene: TRBJ2-1; V gene: TRBV7-2; CDR3 protein: CASSSGTSSYNEQFF; CDR3 DNA: TGTGCCAGCAGCTCCGGGACTAGCTCCTACAATGAGCAGTTCTTC
D gene: .; clone size: once; J gene: TRBJ2-3; V gene: TRBV18; CDR3 protein: CASSPLSRDTQYF; CDR3 DNA: TGTGCCAGCTCACCCCTGTCCAGAGATACGCAGTATTTT
D gene: TRBD1; clone size: few; J gene: TRBJ2-7; V gene: TRBV15; CDR3 protein: CATSRDGGTGSYEQYF; CDR3 DNA: TGTGCCACCAGCAGAGATGGAGGGACAGGGTCTTACGAGCAGTACTTC
D gene: TRBD2; clone size: .; J gene: TRBJ2-1; V gene: TRBV5-1; CDR3 protein: CASSVPSGSSYNEQFF; CDR3 DNA: TGCGCCAGCAGCGTACCTAGCGGGAGCTCCTACAATGAGCAGTTCTTC
D gene: .; clone size: .; J gene: TRBJ1-5; V gene: TRBV28; CDR3 protein: CASSLPPASNQPQHF; CDR3 DNA: TGTGCCAGCAGCCTTCCCCCAGCGAGCAATCAGCCCCAGCATTTT
D gene: .; clone size: .; J gene: TRBJ2-5; V gene: TRBV25-1; CDR3 protein: CASSESPGVIRETQYF; CDR3 DNA: TGTGCCAGCAGTGAATCTCCAGGGGTGATCCGAGAGACCCAGTACTTC
D gene: TRBD1; clone size: .; J gene: TRBJ1-4; V gene: TRBV4-2; CDR3 protein: CASSQAFLPGQGDEKLFF; CDR3 DNA: TGTGCCAGCAGCCAAGCGTTTCTACCGGGACAGGGGGATGAAAAACTGTTTTTT
D gene: TRBD2; clone size: .; J gene: TRBJ2-1; V gene: TRBV11-1; CDR3 protein: CASSSPRTSGRARYNEQFF; CDR3 DNA: TGTGCCAGCAGCTCCCCAAGGACTAGCGGGAGGGCCCGTTACAATGAGCAGTTCTTC
D gene: .; clone size: .; J gene: TRBJ2-1; V gene: TRBV7-9; CDR3 protein: CASSRDYNEQFF; CDR3 DNA: TGTGCCAGCAGCAGGGACTACAATGAGCAGTTCTTC
D gene: .; clone size: .; J gene: TRBJ1-2; V gene: TRBV25-1; CDR3 protein: CASRGAGANYGYTF; CDR3 DNA: TGTGCCAGCAGGGGAGCAGGGGCTAACTATGGCTACACCTTC
D gene: .; clone size: .; J gene: TRBJ2-7; V gene: TRBV6-1; CDR3 protein: CASSDSGTTSYEQYF; CDR3 DNA: TGTGCCAGCAGTGATTCCGGGACGACCTCCTACGAGCAGTACTTC
D gene: .; clone size: .; J gene: TRBJ2-2; V gene: TRBV14; CDR3 protein: CASSYLGPGELFF; CDR3 DNA: TGTGCCAGCAGCTACTTGGGGCCCGGGGAGCTGTTTTTT
D gene: TRBD2; clone size: once; J gene: TRBJ2-5; V gene: TRBV12-5; CDR3 protein: CASGSKSSMTGAGAKGIGTQYF; CDR3 DNA: TGTGCTAGTGGTTCGAAAAGCTCCATGACTGGAGCGGGGGCTAAGGGGATAGGGACCCAGTACTTC
D gene: .; clone size: .; J gene: TRBJ1-5; V gene: TRBV30; CDR3 protein: CAWDLGGNQPQHF; CDR3 DNA: TGTGCCTGGGATTTAGGGGGTAATCAGCCCCAGCATTTT
D gene: .; clone size: .; J gene: TRBJ2-1; V gene: TRBV7-9; CDR3 protein: CASSGSNNEQFF; CDR3 DNA: TGTGCCAGCAGCGGGAGTAACAATGAGCAGTTCTTC
D gene: .; clone size: .; J gene: TRBJ2-7; V gene: TRBV4-3; CDR3 protein: CASSQGRSSYEQYF; CDR3 DNA: TGCGCCAGCAGCCAAGGGAGGAGCTCCTACGAGCAGTACTTC
D gene: TRBD1; clone size: .; J gene: TRBJ1-2; V gene: TRBV14; CDR3 protein: CASSRLTGGRGYTF; CDR3 DNA: TGTGCCAGCAGCCGTTTAACAGGGGGTCGTGGCTACACCTTC
D gene: TRBD1; clone size: .; J gene: TRBJ2-1; V gene: TRBV5-1; CDR3 protein: CASSSRGTGDEQFF; CDR3 DNA: TGCGCCAGCAGCTCGAGAGGGACAGGGGATGAGCAGTTCTTC
D gene: TRBD2; clone size: .; J gene: TRBJ2-3; V gene: TRBV10-1; CDR3 protein: CASSDSGGATDTQYF; CDR3 DNA: TGCGCCAGCAGTGATAGCGGGGGGGCAACCGATACGCAGTATTTT
D gene: .; clone size: .; J gene: TRBJ1-3; V gene: TRBV18; CDR3 protein: CASSAGYENTIYF; CDR3 DNA: TGTGCCAGCTCAGCAGGGTATGAAAACACCATATATTTT
D gene: .; clone size: few; J gene: TRBJ1-6; V gene: TRBV5-4; CDR3 protein: CASSLVNSPLHF; CDR3 DNA: TGTGCCAGCAGCTTGGTAAACTCACCCCTCCACTTT
D gene: .; clone size: .; J gene: TRBJ2-7; V gene: TRBV7-3; CDR3 protein: CASSPSGPPDEQYF; CDR3 DNA: TGTGCCAGCAGCCCAAGTGGGCCGCCGGACGAGCAGTACTTC
D gene: .; clone size: .; J gene: TRBJ1-5; V gene: TRBV6-5; CDR3 protein: CASSYSHPGVGQPQHF; CDR3 DNA: TGTGCCAGCAGTTATAGTCATCCAGGGGTAGGCCAGCCCCAGCATTTT